These T cell receptor beta chains were read from a single sample in a study of blood T cell repertoires in COVID-19. Clones were sequenced by immunoSEQ multiplex PCR, and TCRdb holds only the in-frame ones, with some missing. The sample lists 350,000 or so clones; 65% to 90% were seen once. Material for sequencing was PBMCs or T cells enriched from blood (not recorded which). Source of these receptors: a woman between 40 and 55 years old with acute COVID-19. CDR3s leave out the opening cysteine and the closing phenylalanine or tryptophan. D genes are given only for firm matches.

D gene: NA
V gene: TRBV5-1
CDR3 protein: ASSLVGVSNTEAF

D gene: NA
V gene: TRBV19
CDR3 protein: ASSMRGGAASYNEQF

D gene: NA
V gene: TRBV6-2/TRBV6-3
CDR3 protein: ASSYSGRVGPGEQY

D gene: NA
V gene: TRBV6-5
CDR3 protein: ASSYSFSSPLH

D gene: NA
V gene: TRBV5-4
CDR3 protein: ASSPVLGRNYGYT

D gene: NA
V gene: TRBV5-1
CDR3 protein: ASSFIAGAETQY

D gene: TRBD1
V gene: TRBV5-8
CDR3 protein: ASSNARTGGTYIQY

D gene: TRBD1
V gene: TRBV19
CDR3 protein: ASSPTGTGEKLF

D gene: TRBD1
V gene: TRBV4-2
CDR3 protein: ASSSRQGTEAF

D gene: TRBD2
V gene: TRBV7-3
CDR3 protein: ASSLKGLAGKTTDTQY